Below are 21 T cell receptor beta chains sequenced from a single sample in a study of graft-versus-host responses after intestinal transplantation. Their antigens are not known. Profiling relied on immunoSEQ multiplex PCR, and the TCRdb table lists in-frame clones only, not all of them. The repertoire holds 55,000 to 85,000 clones, with around 90% as singletons. This material consisted of unstimulated CD8+ T cells sorted from spleen or lymph node cells, taken before intestinal transplant. These receptors were obtained from a human donor who received an intestinal transplant.

This chain uses TRBV13 with TRBJ2-1; D unresolved. The CDR3 covers 15 residues. Germline V gene sequence: CDR1 PRHDT, CDR2 FYEKMQ (reference sequence). V was shortened by 3 bases and J by 7 bases, with 16 bases between the two germline ends. CDR3 sequence reads: CASSFTGQALNEQFF. DNA for the CDR3: TGTGCCAGCAGCTTTACTGGCCAGGCCCTGAATGAGCAGTTCTTC.

The chain carries TRBV27 and TRBJ2-1, with 10 bases matching TRBD2. Losses at the gene ends were 8 bases for V and 3 bases for J; bases not matched to a gene: 7. This CDR3 has 15 residues. The germline CDR1 and CDR2 sequences are MNHEY and SMNVEV (reference sequence). CDR3 sequence reads: CASSIASGSYNEQFF. The CDR3 DNA reads TGTGCCAGCTCGATCGCTAGCGGGAGCTACAATGAGCAGTTCTTC.

The chain is built from TRBV4-1 and TRBJ1-2; 9 bases are shared with TRBD1. The germline V gene encodes CDR1 MGHRA and CDR2 YSYEKL. The CDR3 is 14 amino acids. The V and J ends lost 6 bases and 1 base, in that order; junction bases with no gene match: 3. The CDR3 region has the DNA TGCGCCAGCAGACGGACAGGGGATAACTATGGCTACACCTTC. It codes for CASRRTGDNYGYTF.

About this clone itself: Germline and junction disagree at one end, which may indicate a read error. The gene calls are TRBV13 and TRBJ2-3; weak D call: TRBD2 (7 bases). Germline V gives CDR1 PRHDT, CDR2 FYEKMQ (reference sequence). This CDR3 is 14 amino acids long. The CDR3 coding sequence is TGTGCCAGCACCTTAGGGGGGGCGTCAAATACGCAGTATTTT. The encoded protein is CASTLGGASNTQYF. The full variable domain, in which reference TRBV13 and TRBJ2-3 provide the parts outside the CDR3, is AAGVIQSPRHLIKEKRETATLKCYPIPRHDTVYWYQQGPGQDPQFLISFYEKMQSDKGSIPDRFSAQQFSDYHSELNMSSLELGDSALYFCASTLGGASNTQYFGPGTRLTVL.

This chain uses TRBV28 with TRBJ1-5; D unresolved. The length of the CDR3 is 12 residues. Germline lookup yields CDR1 MDHEN and CDR2 SYDVKM. V lost 3 bases, J lost 9 bases, and 9 bases lay in between. CDR3 bases: TGTGCCAGCAGTTTCCCGGGTAGGCCCCAGCATTTT. Its protein product is CASSFPGRPQHF.

This clone appeared a single time. V usage is TRBV11-3 and J usage is TRBJ1-4; tentatively, D is TRBD1 (6 bases). This CDR3 is built from 18 residues. From germline, CDR1 is SGHNT and CDR2 YENEEA. Trimming stripped 3 bases from V and 2 bases from J, with 19 bases between. The CDR3 nucleotides are TGTGCCAGCAGCTTGGTCCCGAGGGGGAGTGAGACTAATGAAAAACTGTTTTTT. Translating gives CASSLVPRGSETNEKLFF.

V and J are TRBV9 and TRBJ2-1, with 8 bases matching TRBD1. CDR1 and CDR2 (germline): SGDLS, YYNGEE. Trimming cost V 4 bases and J 5 bases; bases outside gene matches: 14. CDR3 length: 17 amino acids. CDR3: CASSLRGAGQGDNEQFF. CDR3 coding DNA: TGTGCCAGCAGCCTCCGGGGAGCTGGACAGGGCGACAATGAGCAGTTCTTC.

The chain combines TRBV27 with TRBJ1-1; D remains unclear. The V end was cut by 3 bases, the J end by 6 bases, with 11 bases between. This CDR3 has 13 amino acids. Per the germline V gene, CDR1 is MNHEY and CDR2 is SMNVEV (reference sequence). The CDR3 here is CASSFTRTAEAFF. CDR3 DNA: TGTGCCAGCAGTTTCACCCGAACGGCTGAAGCTTTCTTT.

Only one count was recorded for this clone. The J gene is TRBJ2-2, the V gene TRBV9; the D gene is possibly TRBD1 (5 bases). There are 16 residues in the CDR3. Germline V gene sequence: CDR1 SGDLS, CDR2 YYNGEE. V was shortened by 4 bases and J by 4 bases, with 17 bases between the two germline ends. CDR3 amino acids: CASSSGWQGPTGELFF. CDR3 nucleotides: TGTGCCAGCAGCTCGGGTTGGCAGGGCCCCACCGGGGAGCTGTTTTTT.

A remark on this clone: The sample carries other DNA sequences with the same CDR3. The chain employs TRBV9 and TRBJ2-1; 7 nucleotides line up with TRBD2. Germline loops: CDR1 SGDLS, CDR2 YYNGEE. This CDR3 spans 14 amino acids. With 0 bases clipped from V and 7 bases from J, the junction kept 4 bases outside the gene matches. In DNA form, the CDR3 reads TGTGCCAGCAGCGTAGGTGGGAGGGGAAATGAGCAGTTCTTC. This translates into CASSVGGRGNEQFF.

The V gene is TRBV30, the J gene TRBJ2-7; TRBD2 matches 11 bases. Germline V gene lookup returns CDR1 GTSNPN and CDR2 SVGIG (reference sequence). CDR3 size: 13 residues. J was trimmed by 7 bases and V by 5 bases; bases with no gene match: 7. The CDR3 is CAWGLAGGGEQYF. The CDR3 region has the DNA TGTGCCTGGGGTCTAGCGGGGGGAGGGGAGCAGTACTTC.

J is TRBJ1-1 and V is TRBV30; a possible D gene is TRBD1 (6 bases). The V end lost 4 bases, the J end lost 1 base, and 13 bases lay between the germline ends. Looked up from germline, CDR1 is GTSNPN and CDR2 is SVGIG (reference sequence). The CDR3 sequence is 14 residues long. CDR3 residues: CAWTTGTGNTEAFF. The CDR3 DNA sequence: TGTGCCTGGACCACAGGGACGGGGAACACTGAAGCTTTCTTT. The entire variable domain, with the rest obtained from reference TRBV30 and TRBJ1-1, is as follows: SQTIHQWPATLVQPVGSPLSLECTVEGTSNPNLYWYRQAAGRGLQLLFYSVGIGQISSEVPQNLSASRPQDRQFILSSKKLLLSDSGFYLCAWTTGTGNTEAFFGQGTRLTVV.

V is TRBV27 and J is TRBJ2-7; a weak D match, TRBD2 (5 bases). Germline CDR1 reads MNHEY; CDR2 reads SMNVEV (reference sequence). The V end was cut by 3 bases, the J end by 5 bases, with 17 bases between. The CDR3 sequence is 15 residues long. For the CDR3, the DNA is TGTGCCAGCAGTTTTAGCCCCGGAGGTTTGAACGAGCAGTACTTC. It codes for CASSFSPGGLNEQYF.

The chain uses TRBV27 and TRBJ2-1; 11 positions match TRBD1. V shed 3 bases and J 4 bases; nucleotides not matched to a gene: 11. This CDR3 contains 18 residues. CDR1 is MNHEY, CDR2 SMNVEV, per germline (reference sequence). Here the CDR3 DNA reads TGTGCCAGCAGTTTCGGGACAGGGGGTGGCGGGGGTTACAATGAGCAGTTCTTC. It specifies CASSFGTGGGGGYNEQFF.

The rearrangement joins TRBV4-1 to TRBJ1-5; 8 bases match TRBD1. Germline loops: CDR1 MGHRA, CDR2 YSYEKL. CDR3 length: 16 amino acids. Trimming removed 4 bases from V and 0 bases from J; junction bases left unmatched: 5. CDR3 sequence: CASSPGTGYSNQPQHF. CDR3 in DNA: TGCGCCAGCAGCCCAGGGACAGGTTATAGCAATCAGCCCCAGCATTTT.

This chain uses TRBV4-2 with TRBJ2-7; 9 bases align to TRBD2. The germline V gene encodes CDR1 LGHNA and CDR2 YNFKEQ. The CDR3 runs 17 residues. With V trimmed by 0 bases and J by 3 bases, 9 bases remained unmatched. The CDR3 DNA reads as TGTGCCAGCAGCCAAGAGGTGACGAAGACTAGCGGCTACGAGCAGTACTTC. Its translation is CASSQEVTKTSGYEQYF.

The chain combines TRBV28 with TRBJ2-1; D ambiguous. This CDR3 has 15 amino acids. The germline CDR1 and CDR2 sequences are MDHEN and SYDVKM. Between the trimmed V and J ends, which lost 5 bases and 5 bases, there was a span of 16 bases. CDR3 nucleotide sequence: TGTGCCAGCAGTCTCTCCTTATTAGAGAACAATGAGCAGTTCTTC. This translates into CASSLSLLENNEQFF.

The gene calls are TRBV28 and TRBJ1-5; no firm D call. V lost 3 bases to trimming and J lost 8 bases, with 8 bases between them. The length of the CDR3 is 12 residues. Per the germline V gene, CDR1 is MDHEN and CDR2 is SYDVKM. CDR3 in amino acids: CASSFSVEPQHF. The CDR3 DNA sequence: TGTGCCAGCAGTTTTTCGGTTGAGCCCCAGCATTTT.

The chain employs TRBV6-5 and TRBJ1-1; no firm D call. There are 15 residues in the CDR3. CDR1 and CDR2 (germline): MNHEY, SVGAGI. Trimming pared 0 bases from V and 5 bases from J, leaving 13 bases between. Written as DNA, the CDR3 is TGTGCCAGCAGTTACTCGCGCGGTTACAATACTGAAGCTTTCTTT. Encoded protein: CASSYSRGYNTEAFF.

The rearrangement joins TRBV4-1 to TRBJ1-1; 8 bases map to TRBD1. Per germline, CDR1 MGHRA and CDR2 YSYEKL. The CDR3 covers 17 residues. V was pared by 4 bases and J by 0 bases, with 10 bases of the junction left unmatched. The CDR3 region is CASSPLATGAVNTEAFF. CDR3 coding DNA: TGCGCCAGCAGCCCCCTGGCGACAGGGGCGGTGAACACTGAAGCTTTCTTT.

The V and J genes are TRBV6-1 and TRBJ2-7; D is ambiguous. Germline values: CDR1 MNHNS, CDR2 SASEGT. Trimming stripped 2 bases from V and 0 bases from J, with 11 bases between. The CDR3 spans 15 residues. The CDR3 DNA sequence: TGTGCCAGCAGTGAAACAGAGACGGCCTCCTACGAGCAGTACTTC. It codes for CASSETETASYEQYF.